Below, 6 T cell receptor beta chains from the same sample are listed, as sequenced in a study of T cells in Graves' hyperthyroidism and ophthalmopathy. Amplified TCR beta CDR3 regions derived from RNA transcripts. The TCR CDR3 was amplified in a first-round RT-PCR using the HTBI primer set. Via MiXCR, TCRdb re-called the multiplex PCR reads, giving one row per CDR3 protein. The sample includes approximately 640,000 distinct CDR3 sequences, 17% of them seen just once. Material: blood. These receptors all come from a man between 50 and 59 years old with Graves' hyperthyroidism.

This clonotype was seen repeatedly, ten times or more. CDR3 in amino acids: CASAGTGLSEQYF. The CDR3 coding sequence is TGTGCCAGCGCCGGGACAGGGCTTTCCGAGCAGTACTTC. The chain employs TRBV6-2 or TRBV6-3 and TRBJ2-7, with TRBD1 matching 9 bases. The junction had 8 bases not matched to a gene; V was cut back by 8 bases and J by 6 bases. Germline-derived CDR1 and CDR2 are MNHEY and SVGEGT. The CDR3 length is 13 residues.

The V gene is TRBV6-2 or TRBV6-3, the J gene TRBJ2-1, with a weak D call TRBD1 (5 bases). V shed 0 bases and J shed 5 bases, with 11 bases lying between them. This CDR3 is 15 amino acids long. CDR1 is MNHEY and CDR2 is SVGEGT in the germline V gene. For the CDR3, the DNA is TGTGCCAGCAGTTACTCGGGGCGGCCTAACAATGAGCAGTTCTTC. This sequence encodes CASSYSGRPNNEQFF.

At least ten counts were recorded for this clonotype. DNA of the CDR3: TGTGCCAGCAACCGACTAGCGGGAGGCGAGCAGTTCTTC. Its protein is CASNRLAGGEQFF. The genes are TRBV2 and TRBJ2-1, with 13 bases fitting TRBD2. V dropped 7 bases and J dropped 10; count of bases not matched to a gene: 4. The CDR3 is 13 amino acids. Germline CDR1 SNHLY, CDR2 FYNNEI.

This clonotype was counted between two and nine times. The CDR3 is CSARAGAGSPLHF. Written as DNA, the CDR3 is TGCAGCGCCCGGGCAGGGGCAGGATCACCCCTCCACTTT. This chain uses TRBV29-1 with TRBJ1-6, with D possibly matching TRBD1 (6 bases). V lost 7 bases and J lost 10, with 17 bases in between. Looked up from germline, CDR1 is SQVTM and CDR2 is ANQGSEA. The CDR3 consists of 13 residues.

This clonotype was counted ten times or more. The chain joins TRBV11-2 to TRBJ2-2; unclear D gene. Germline CDR1 and CDR2: SGHAT and FQNNGV. The germline V and J ends were trimmed by 0 bases and 4 bases, with 12 bases remaining between them. The CDR3 has 16 amino acids. The CDR3 sequence is CASSLEYNPITGELFF. In DNA, the CDR3 is TGTGCCAGCAGCTTAGAGTACAATCCGATCACCGGGGAGCTGTTTTTT.

In its sample, this clonotype was seen a few times. This rearrangement joins TRBV30 to TRBJ2-7; 9 bases are a match to TRBD1. Per the germline V gene, CDR1 is GTSNPN and CDR2 is SVGIG (reference sequence). Trimming removed 5 bases from V and 5 bases from J; junction bases left unmatched: 16. This CDR3 has 16 residues. The CDR3 is CAWGAGQGRRGNEQYF. CDR3 DNA: TGTGCCTGGGGGGCTGGACAGGGGCGAAGAGGTAACGAGCAGTACTTC.